This TCR beta chain was captured in a study of cytomegalovirus exposure and HLA in healthy donors (TCRdb year 2017). For the study in its entirety: An earlier analysis of roughly 630 of the donors reported roughly 270 Gb of sequence data and 117 million unique TCR beta sequences from 150 million to 200 million T cells. Approximately 310 gigabases of sequencing data and 91 million or so unique TCR sequences made up an early release that covered 500 to 700 HLA-typed donors. Among the approximately 400 genotyped donors, roughly 80% belonged to the genetic ancestry cluster associated with self-reported Caucasian donors. The study was designed to test whether signatures of past pathogen exposure could be identified by cataloging public T cell receptors. The T cell repertoires of some 670 subjects were profiled by immunosequencing and related to cytomegalovirus serostatus. Along with the roughly 700-subject first cohort, a separate validation cohort of around 110 different subjects was used. High-throughput TCR immunosequencing, statistical association of individual TCRs with disease status, and machine learning were combined to predict cytomegalovirus infection status. In a later analysis, previously published TCR beta repertoires from several hundred donors were re-analyzed and high-resolution HLA genotyping was added so that TCR occurrence patterns could be studied. In the later analysis, no new phenotypic data were used to find candidate immune exposures; instead, reliance was placed on TCR beta sequences and their occurrence across donors. In an earlier analysis of a few hundred of the donors, high-throughput TCR beta sequencing was used to judge whether each TCR beta V gene segment behaved as functional or pseudogenic. Donor age, sex, ethnicity and CMV serostatus were compiled together with the repertoire data. A later genetic analysis took genome-wide SNP genotypes for about 55% of the 666 donors and used that subset as a discovery cohort. All discovery cohort repertoires had been generated using a single sequencing platform. Class I and class II HLA loci were covered by the typing at four-digit resolution. Typing coverage differed by locus: A, B, C, DRB1 and DQB1 were typed in about 620-630 donors, DQA1 in 500 to 550, DPA1 in 600 to 610, and DPB1 in around 490. Because of strong linkage in the cohort, roughly five DR-DQ haplotypes were treated as single units for association and clustering. Across some 400 genotyped donors of the cohort, an average of roughly 200,000 unique TCR beta nucleotide sequences per donor were sequenced, and approximately 17% of those sequences were non-productive.

Comments on this clone: The antigen it binds to is not known.

What the work shows at the level of the full study, not this receptor alone: Because some donors lacked HLA typing at each locus, the association tests relied only on the typed subset. Correlated functional status among segregating V segments might be attributable to linkage disequilibrium, but an unknown experimental factor could not be ruled out. Most TCR sequences were observed very rarely across donors, whereas some public TCRs were present in many individuals. Because the 87-base-pair reads could not distinguish some IMGT-functional V segments, including TRBV6-2 and TRBV6-3, those segments were excluded. A later analysis associated 16,951 TCR beta sequences with specific HLA alleles at a false discovery rate of 0.05. The sequencing pipeline was judged likely to have produced a cluster of highly shared sequence variants as a technical artifact. A further reported finding was that TCR beta sequences accurately predicted the HLA-A and HLA-B alleles for most subjects in the first cohort. The classifier was reported to diagnose cytomegalovirus status with high specificity and sensitivity in both the original cohort and the validation cohort. The authors suggested that the approach could potentially be generalized to other disease states and immunological phenotypes. In vitro tests confirmed that three of the cytomegalovirus-associated TCR beta chains recognize cytomegalovirus antigens. The cohort was sequenced for TCR beta chains only, and without alpha or paired-chain data the features that could be detected were limited. Sequencing depth was assumed to be roughly uniform across donors in the presence/absence analyses, though that assumption may not hold. A later genetic analysis reported fewer N-insertions in productive TCRs among donors in an Asian-associated ancestry cluster than the roughly 720-donor mean. For the cohort, immune exposure information was limited to CMV serostatus. When HLA alleles, especially DR and DQ, strongly co-occurred, attributing TCR associations to individual alleles was difficult. Most CMV-associated TCR beta chains appeared to be HLA-restricted in a later analysis, and the HLA associations seemed to be driven largely by CMV exposure. A later analysis reported that several top co-occurrence clusters appeared linked to parvovirus B19, influenza, CMV and Epstein-Barr virus. Broadly in line with IMGT annotations, most TCR beta V segments showed up in productive rearrangements about 87% or about 30% of the time in an earlier analysis of under 700 of the donors. The earlier analysis of approximately 560 of the donors excluded roughly 17 rarely observed V segments, including chromosome 9 orphons, because counts were too low. The study gave a list of over 150 TCR beta chains associated with cytomegalovirus. A later genetic analysis associated a missense DCLRE1C variant with V-gene and J-gene trimming of TCR beta chains, and an independent cohort replicated the association. In a later analysis, HLA-associated TCR beta chains were found to be more clonally expanded and to have lower generation probabilities than equally common non-associated chains. According to a later analysis, TCR association rates differed among HLA loci, with DRB1 alleles showing the most associated TCRs and HLA-C alleles showing the fewest.

Libraries came from the immunoSEQ multiplex PCR assay. A mixture of 60 forward primers for TCR Vbeta segments and 13 reverse primers for TCR Jbeta segments was used in the multiplex PCR. The CDR3 region of rearranged TCR beta genes was amplified from genomic DNA with a multiplex PCR assay. On the Illumina HiSeq System, the amplified TCR beta libraries were sequenced as 87-base-pair reads. The published analysis was carried out like this. In a later analysis, some 80 million unique TCR beta chains were counted across the roughly 670 repertoires, and some 10 million of these chains were shared by at least two donors. A nearest-neighbor algorithm error-corrected the raw reads and collapsed the reads into unique sequences, merging closely related sequences to remove PCR and sequencing errors. To assign V, D and J gene segments, CDR3 sequences were aligned to IMGT reference sequences. For a sequence to be retained, a match of at least six nucleotides to both a V gene segment and a J gene segment was required. A rearrangement counted as productive if the CDR3 had no stop codons and remained in frame with V and J, and every other rearrangement counted as non-productive. CDR3 was defined by IMGT convention, running from the second conserved V-encoded cysteine to the conserved J-encoded phenylalanine. The earlier analysis of about 570 of the donors excluded any sequence lacking an unambiguous match to a single V gene segment. In an earlier analysis of 450 to 750 of the donors, a V segment was called functional when productive rearrangements were above 56.7%, and segregating when the standard deviation between donors exceeded 5%. A statistical classification framework was built to diagnose cytomegalovirus status from the catalog of TCR beta chain sequences. A later analysis assigned V and J genes by comparing TCR nucleotide sequences with IMGT/GENE-DB human TR gene sequences. In a later analysis, CDR3 sequences and most-parsimonious VDJ recombination scenarios were assigned using the TCRdist pipeline. In a later analysis, every TCR beta chain was defined by the combination of its CDR3 amino acid sequence and its V-gene family, and reads without a unique V-gene family were dropped. A later analysis removed 600 or so highly shared, low-generation-probability nucleotide sequences to deal with suspected cross-contamination and a sequencing artifact. A later analysis calculated a clonal expansion index for each public chain from normalized within-repertoire ranks of inferred template counts. In a later analysis, generation probabilities were computed using a VDJ recombination model fitted to out-of-frame rearrangements, and the results were checked against IGoR. In a later analysis, TCR-TCR, TCR-HLA and TCR-CMV co-occurrence was scored with hypergeometric tests, and a repertoire-size bias correction was applied to TCR pairs. In a later analysis, false discovery rates were estimated by permuting HLA or CMV assignments 20 times. In a later analysis, co-occurring TCRs were grouped with DBSCAN, and TCRdist sequence similarity was added when clustering was performed within HLA-allele-positive subsets. Repertoires with fewer than 30,000 or more than 120,000 public chains, plus five repertoires with anomalous nucleotide sharing, were excluded from co-occurrence clustering. In TCRdb, the immuneACCESS table is reduced to in-frame sequences with V and J assigned. These tables do not hold every clone; where another copy was compared, an unresolved V gene accounts for under half, and the others remain unexplained. Clone size and the V and J calls come from that table; the DNA yielded D and trimming. The sample table includes under 200,000 clones. 0.65% to 0.9% of the sample comes from the top ten.

At the junction V is shortened by 6 bases and J by 5 bases; bases outside the gene matches: 14. Reading from cysteine to phenylalanine, the CDR3 counts 15 amino acids. Only the CDR3 DNA is retained, 45 bases long and in frame from the first base. Looking up the germline V gene (reference sequence) yields CDR1 SGHKS and CDR2 YYEKEE. In total, about 650 healthy bone marrow donors made up the cohort. At the time of sampling, all cohort members were nominally healthy, though unrecorded immune exposures were likely present. The donor tested CMV seropositive and was one of the 289 seropositive cohort members. Every donor gave a peripheral blood sample, and the peripheral blood mononuclear cells from that sample were used for TCR beta sequencing. Genomic DNA extraction from the blood cell samples was performed with the Qiagen DNeasy Blood Extraction Kit.

The chain is encoded by TRBV5-5 joined to TRBJ2-7; 7 bases in the middle match TRBD2. The sequencing input was PBMCs. The clonotype comes from a woman younger than 30 in good health and CMV-seropositive. The CDR3 amino acid sequence is: CASIPRGGRTDEQYF. The sequenced DNA is TGTGCCAGCATCCCCCGGGGAGGGAGGACCGACGAGCAGTACTTC.